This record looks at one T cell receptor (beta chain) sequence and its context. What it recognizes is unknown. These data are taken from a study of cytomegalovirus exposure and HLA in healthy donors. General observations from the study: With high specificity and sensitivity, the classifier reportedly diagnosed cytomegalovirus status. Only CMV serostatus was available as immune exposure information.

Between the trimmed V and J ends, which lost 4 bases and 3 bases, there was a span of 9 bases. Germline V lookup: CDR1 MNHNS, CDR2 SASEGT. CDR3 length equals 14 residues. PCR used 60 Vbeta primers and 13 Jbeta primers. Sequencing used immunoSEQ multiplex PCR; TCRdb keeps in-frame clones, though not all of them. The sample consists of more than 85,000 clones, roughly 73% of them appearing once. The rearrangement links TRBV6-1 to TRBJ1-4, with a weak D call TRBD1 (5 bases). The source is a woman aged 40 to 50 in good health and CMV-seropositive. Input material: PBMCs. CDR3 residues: CASSVSGANEKLFF. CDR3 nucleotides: TGTGCCAGCAGTGTCTCGGGGGCTAATGAAAAACTGTTTTTT.